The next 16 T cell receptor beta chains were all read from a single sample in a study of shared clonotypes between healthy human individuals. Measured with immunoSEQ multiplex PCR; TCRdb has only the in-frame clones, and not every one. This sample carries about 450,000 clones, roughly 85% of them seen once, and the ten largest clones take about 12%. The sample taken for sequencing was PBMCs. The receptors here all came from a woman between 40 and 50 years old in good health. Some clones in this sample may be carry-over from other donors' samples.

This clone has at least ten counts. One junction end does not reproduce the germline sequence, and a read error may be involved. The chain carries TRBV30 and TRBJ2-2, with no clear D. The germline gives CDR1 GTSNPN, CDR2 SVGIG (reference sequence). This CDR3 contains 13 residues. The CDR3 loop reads CAWKRQNPGELFF. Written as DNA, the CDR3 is TGTGCCTGGAAAAGGCAGAACCCCGGGGAGCTGTTTTTT.

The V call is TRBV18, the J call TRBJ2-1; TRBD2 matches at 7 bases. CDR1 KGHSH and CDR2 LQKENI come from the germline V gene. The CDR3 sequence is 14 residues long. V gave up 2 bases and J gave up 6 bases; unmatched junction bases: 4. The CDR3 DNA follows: TGTGCCAGCTCACCAGGGCGGGAGAGCAATGAGCAGTTCTTC. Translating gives CASSPGRESNEQFF.

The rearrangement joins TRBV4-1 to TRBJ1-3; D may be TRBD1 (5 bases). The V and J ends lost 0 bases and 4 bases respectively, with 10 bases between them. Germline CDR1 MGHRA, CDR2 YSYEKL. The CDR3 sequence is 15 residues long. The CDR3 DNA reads TGCGCCAGCAGCCAAGAATCGGGGGTCGGAAACACCATATATTTT. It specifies CASSQESGVGNTIYF.

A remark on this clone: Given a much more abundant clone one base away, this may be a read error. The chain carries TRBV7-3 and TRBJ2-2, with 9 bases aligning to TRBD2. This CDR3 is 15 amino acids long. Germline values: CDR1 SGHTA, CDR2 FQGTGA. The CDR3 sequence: CASSPSSGDTGGLFF. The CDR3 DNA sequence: TGTGCCAGCAGCCCGTCTAGCGGGGACACCGGGGGGCTGTTTTTT.

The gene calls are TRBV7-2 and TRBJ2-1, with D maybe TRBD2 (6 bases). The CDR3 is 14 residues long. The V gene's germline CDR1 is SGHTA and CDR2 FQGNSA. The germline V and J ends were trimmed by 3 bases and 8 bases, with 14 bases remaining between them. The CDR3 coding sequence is TGTGCCAGCAGCTTGGCTAGCGTCTGGGATGAGCAGTTCTTC. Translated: CASSLASVWDEQFF.

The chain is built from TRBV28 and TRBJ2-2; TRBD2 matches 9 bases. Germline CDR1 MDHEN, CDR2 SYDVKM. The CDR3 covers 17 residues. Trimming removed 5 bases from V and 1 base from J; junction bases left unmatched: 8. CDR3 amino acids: CASSPRTSAMNTGELFF. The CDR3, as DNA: TGTGCCAGCAGTCCAAGGACTAGCGCCATGAACACCGGGGAGCTGTTTTTT.

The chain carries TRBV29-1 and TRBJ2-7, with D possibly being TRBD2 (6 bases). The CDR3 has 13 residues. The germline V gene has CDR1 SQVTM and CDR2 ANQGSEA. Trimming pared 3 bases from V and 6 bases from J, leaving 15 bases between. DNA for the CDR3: TGCAGCGTTGAGAACTGGGGAGGTGGCGAGCAGTACTTC. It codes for CSVENWGGGEQYF.

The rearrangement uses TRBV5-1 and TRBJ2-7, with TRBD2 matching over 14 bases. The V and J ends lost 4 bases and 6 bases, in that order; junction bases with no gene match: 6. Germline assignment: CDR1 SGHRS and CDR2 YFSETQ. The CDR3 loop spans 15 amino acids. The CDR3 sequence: CASSQGLAGASEQYF. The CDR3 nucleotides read TGCGCCAGCAGCCAGGGACTAGCGGGAGCAAGCGAGCAGTACTTC.

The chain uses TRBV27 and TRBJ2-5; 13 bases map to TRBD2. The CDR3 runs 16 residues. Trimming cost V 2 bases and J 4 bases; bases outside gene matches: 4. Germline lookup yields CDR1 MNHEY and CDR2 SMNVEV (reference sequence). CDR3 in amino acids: CASSLGLAGEGETQYF. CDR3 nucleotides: TGTGCCAGCAGTTTAGGACTAGCGGGAGAGGGAGAGACCCAGTACTTC.

This CDR3 is CASTREEAADTQYF. The CDR3, as DNA: TGTGCCAGCACGCGGGAGGAGGCTGCAGATACGCAGTATTTT. The chain joins TRBV7-9 to TRBJ2-3, with 8 positions matching TRBD2. Germline CDR1 is SEHNR and CDR2 is FQNEAQ (reference sequence). The CDR3 loop spans 14 amino acids. V shed 7 bases and J 4 bases; nucleotides not matched to a gene: 7.

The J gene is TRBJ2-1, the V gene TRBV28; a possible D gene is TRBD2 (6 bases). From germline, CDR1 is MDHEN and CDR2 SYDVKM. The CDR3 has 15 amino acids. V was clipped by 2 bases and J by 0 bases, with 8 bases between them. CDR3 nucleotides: TGTGCCAGCAGTTTAGGGCGGGACTCCTACAATGAGCAGTTCTTC. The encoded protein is CASSLGRDSYNEQFF.

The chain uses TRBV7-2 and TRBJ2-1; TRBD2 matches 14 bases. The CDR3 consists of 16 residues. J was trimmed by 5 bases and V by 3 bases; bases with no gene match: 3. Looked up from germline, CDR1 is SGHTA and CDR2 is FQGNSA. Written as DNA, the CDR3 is TGTGCCAGCAGCTTGGGACTAGCGGGAGTCGACAATGAGCAGTTCTTC. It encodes CASSLGLAGVDNEQFF.

DNA for the CDR3: TGTGCCAGCAGCGTAGTGTTAGTGGAGCGGGAGAACACCGGGGAGCTGTTTTTT. Amino acids: CASSVVLVERENTGELFF. The genes are TRBV9 and TRBJ2-2, with TRBD2 identical over 7 bases. Germline-derived CDR1 and CDR2 are SGDLS and YYNGEE. Trimming cost V 0 bases and J 1 base; bases outside gene matches: 9. There are 18 residues in the CDR3.

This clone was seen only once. Written as DNA, the CDR3 is TGTGCCAGCAGCTTAATGCCGCTTATGAGCGGGGGATACAATGAGCAGTTCTTC. Its translation: CASSLMPLMSGGYNEQFF. The chain uses TRBV7-3 and TRBJ2-1, with 8 positions matching TRBD2. This CDR3 region has 18 residues. Trimming took 1 base from V and 4 from J; bases not matched to a gene: 12. The germline V gene encodes CDR1 SGHTA and CDR2 FQGTGA.

The CDR3 DNA reads TGCGCCAGCAGCCAGACGGCCGGTATCACAGATACGCAGTATTTT. Its translation is CASSQTAGITDTQYF. The chain couples TRBV4-3 to TRBJ2-3; D not certain. This CDR3 has 15 amino acids. The V end lost 3 bases, the J end lost 2 bases, and 12 bases lay between the germline ends. The germline V gene has CDR1 LGHNA and CDR2 YSLEER.

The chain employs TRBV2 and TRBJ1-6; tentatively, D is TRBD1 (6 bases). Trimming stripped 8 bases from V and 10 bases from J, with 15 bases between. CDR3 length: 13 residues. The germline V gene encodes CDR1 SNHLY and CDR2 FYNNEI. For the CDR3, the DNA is TGTGCCAGCGGAGGACAGTTTCTCTCACCCCTCCACTTT. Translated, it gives CASGGQFLSPLHF.